These T cell receptor beta chains were read from a single sample in a study of OX40 agonist ivuxolimab in advanced cancers. Profiled with immunoSEQ multiplex PCR; TCRdb holds only in-frame clones, not every one. The top ten clones hold roughly 1.5% of a sample with more than 50,000 clones, under 90% of them seen once. This sample comprised CD4+ or CD8+ T cells sorted from blood, obtained in a trial of the OX40 agonist ivuxolimab. Every receptor here comes from an adult with an advanced solid tumor such as melanoma, head and neck, liver or kidney cancer. The CDR3 runs from the conserved cysteine through the conserved F or W. The D gene is left open where the match is weak. Rows may omit the clone size; those that give it use once, few, many or a size class.

cdr3_length j_call clone_size d_call v_call cdr3_nt cdr3_aa
15 TRBJ2-1 - - TRBV9 TGTGCCAGCAGCGGACAGGAGGGGTCCTACAATGAGCAGTTCTTC CASSGQEGSYNEQFF
13 TRBJ1-1 - - TRBV11-3 TGTGCCAGCAGCTTAACGGGGAACACTGAAGCTTTCTTT CASSLTGNTEAFF
15 TRBJ1-4 - TRBD1 TRBV6-5 TGTGCCAGCAGTTCGGCCGGGACAGGGCAAGAAAAACTGTTTTTT CASSSAGTGQEKLFF
13 TRBJ2-3 - - TRBV7-3 TGTGCCAGCAGCTTAGGCCGCACAGATACGCAGTATTTT CASSLGRTDTQYF
13 TRBJ2-1 few - TRBV2 TGTGCCAGCAGTGTTAGGGCCCCTGGTGAGCAGTTCTTC CASSVRAPGEQFF
14 TRBJ2-5 once - TRBV9 TGTGCCAGCAGCCGCCAGAGGTCCCAAGAGACCCAGTACTTC CASSRQRSQETQYF
14 TRBJ2-5 once - TRBV7-3 TGTGCCAGCAGCTCCCCGGGGCCGGGGGAGACCCAGTACTTC CASSSPGPGETQYF
12 TRBJ1-2 once - TRBV10-3 TGTGCCACCGGGGACACCGGCTATGGCTACACCTTC CATGDTGYGYTF
13 TRBJ1-1 - - TRBV29-1 TGCAGCGTTGAAGATCAAGGGTCACTCGAAGCTTTCTTT CSVEDQGSLEAFF
15 TRBJ2-5 - TRBD2 TRBV19 TGTGCCAGTAGTATCGGGACTAGCGGGCAAGAGACCCAGTACTTC CASSIGTSGQETQYF
15 TRBJ2-3 - - TRBV6-1 TGTGCCAGCAGAGAAGGGGCCTTTAAGGCAGATACGCAGTATTTT CASREGAFKADTQYF
13 TRBJ2-7 - - TRBV2 TGTGCCAGCAGTGAACTCGGACTCTACGAGCAGTACTTC CASSELGLYEQYF
14 TRBJ2-7 - - TRBV5-6 TGTGCCAGCAGCTTGTGGGGGGCGCAAAACGAGCAGTACTTC CASSLWGAQNEQYF
13 TRBJ1-2 - TRBD1 TRBV18 TGTGCCAGCTCATCGAAGGGGGCAGGTGGCTACACCTTC CASSSKGAGGYTF
15 TRBJ2-5 - TRBD1 TRBV6-1 TGTGCCAGCAGTGTCACGACAGGGCGAGGAGAGACCCAGTACTTC CASSVTTGRGETQYF
12 TRBJ2-7 - TRBD2 TRBV27 TGTGCCAGCAGATCTAGCGGGTACGAGCAGTACTTC CASRSSGYEQYF
14 TRBJ1-6 - - TRBV19 TGTGCCAGTAGCCAAACTCAGGGAGATTCACCCCTCCACTTT CASSQTQGDSPLHF
15 TRBJ2-3 - TRBD1 TRBV5-1 TGCGCCAGCAGGAGTTCGACAGGGTTCACAGATACGCAGTATTTT CASRSSTGFTDTQYF
15 TRBJ2-7 - TRBD2 TRBV11-1 TGTGCCAGCAGCCTCGGGACTATCTGGGCCTACGAGCAGTACTTC CASSLGTIWAYEQYF
11 TRBJ2-2 few - TRBV6-1 TGTGCCAGCAGGGGTACCGGGGAGCTGTTTTTT CASRGTGELFF
15 TRBJ2-3 - TRBD2 TRBV27 TGTGCCAGCAGTTTACGGGAGGGCCTTAGAGATACGCAGTATTTT CASSLREGLRDTQYF
15 TRBJ2-3 - - TRBV28 TGTGCCAGCAATTCAGGCAGGCCCCCCACAGATACGCAGTATTTT CASNSGRPPTDTQYF
14 TRBJ2-5 - TRBD1 TRBV6-6 TGTGCCAGCAGTCAGGGACAGGGAGGAGAGACCCAGTACTTC CASSQGQGGETQYF
14 TRBJ2-5 - - TRBV5-1 TGCGCCAGCAGCTTGGCGGTACAGGGAAAGACCCAGTACTTC CASSLAVQGKTQYF
16 TRBJ2-2 few - TRBV6-6 TGTGCCAGCAGTTACTCTCAGGGTTTAATCACCGGGGAGCTGTTTTTT CASSYSQGLITGELFF
17 TRBJ1-3 once TRBD1 TRBV9 TGTGCCAGCAGTCGGACGCCCGGACAGGGGGTGGTGGACACCATATATTTT CASSRTPGQGVVDTIYF
16 TRBJ2-3 - - TRBV7-9 TGTGCCAGCAGCTCCCAAAGCCGGGGCCCTCGGGATACGCAGTATTTT CASSSQSRGPRDTQYF
15 TRBJ2-5 - - TRBV6-5 TGTGCCAGCAGTTACGTTCGGGCACTGGGAGAGACCCAGTACTTC CASSYVRALGETQYF
15 TRBJ2-1 - TRBD2 TRBV7-2 TGTGCCAGCAGCCTAGGCGGCGGGGGGGCCAATGAGCAGTTCTTC CASSLGGGGANEQFF
15 TRBJ1-6 once - TRBV28 TGTGCCAGCAGCTGGCTGTACGGAGGGCGGTCACCCCTCCACTTT CASSWLYGGRSPLHF
16 TRBJ2-7 - - TRBV6-5 TGTGCCAGCAGTTGGACAGTAAACCCCACCAACTACGAGCAGTACTTC CASSWTVNPTNYEQYF
15 TRBJ1-6 few - TRBV2 TGTGCCAGCCTCCCGGACAGCTCCTATAATTCACCCCTCCACTTT CASLPDSSYNSPLHF
14 TRBJ1-2 few TRBD1 TRBV5-4 TGTGCCAGCAGCCCTCGGGACAGGGGGCAAAGCTACACCTTC CASSPRDRGQSYTF
14 TRBJ2-3 - TRBD1 TRBV2 TGTGCCAGCAGCCGGGACAGGGGCACAGATACGCAGTATTTT CASSRDRGTDTQYF
15 TRBJ2-5 - TRBD2 TRBV5-1 TGCGCCAGCAGCGCAACAGCGGGGGGCCAAGAGACCCAGTACTTC CASSATAGGQETQYF
13 TRBJ1-2 - - TRBV28 TGTGCCAGCAGCCCCTTCAGCACGATCGGCTACACCTTC CASSPFSTIGYTF
18 TRBJ2-3 - TRBD2 TRBV7-2 TGTGCCAGCAGCCCGAGGACTAGCGGGGGCCGCCGCACAGATACGCAGTATTTT CASSPRTSGGRRTDTQYF
13 TRBJ1-2 - - TRBV27 TGTGCCAGCAGTGGTAGCGTTAACTATGGCTACACCTTC CASSGSVNYGYTF
16 TRBJ2-7 - TRBD2 TRBV5-1 TGCGCCAGCAGCTCAGGACTAGCGCCCAGCTCCTACGAGCAGTACTTC CASSSGLAPSSYEQYF
14 TRBJ2-2 - - TRBV19 TGTGCCAGTACGCCCGGGAGTAAAACCGGGGAGCTGTTTTTT CASTPGSKTGELFF
13 TRBJ2-5 - - TRBV18 TGTGCCAGCTCACCATCGTACCAAGAGACCCAGTACTTC CASSPSYQETQYF
12 TRBJ2-7 - - TRBV7-9 TGTGCCAGCAGCTGGGCAGATTTAGAGCAGTACTTC CASSWADLEQYF
11 TRBJ2-1 once TRBD1 TRBV20-1 TGCAGTATCAATCAGGGGGCGATCCTGTTCTTC CSINQGAILFF
15 TRBJ2-5 - TRBD2 TRBV5-1 TGCGCCAGCAGCTTGGGGTCGCTAGCGGGAGAGACCCAGTACTTC CASSLGSLAGETQYF
13 TRBJ1-1 - - TRBV6-5 TGTGCCATCAGTGAGGGGGGGAGCACTGAAGCTTTCTTT CAISEGGSTEAFF
15 TRBJ2-7 few TRBD1 TRBV30 TGTGCCTGGAGTAAGTTCGGGACAGGGCACTACGAGCAGTACTTC CAWSKFGTGHYEQYF
13 TRBJ1-2 - - TRBV9 TGTGCCAGCAGCGCCCAGGGTATGGGAGGCTACACCTTC CASSAQGMGGYTF
15 TRBJ2-1 - TRBD2 TRBV19 TGTGCCAGTCGAGAGTTTTCTAGCGGCTACAATGAGCAGTTCTTC CASREFSSGYNEQFF
11 TRBJ1-4 few - TRBV10-2 TGCGCCAGCAGTGAGTCACGTAAACTGTTTTTT CASSESRKLFF
15 TRBJ2-4 - - TRBV25-1 TGTGCCAGCACCCCCTCGGGGAGAGGAAAAAACATTCAGTACTTC CASTPSGRGKNIQYF
15 TRBJ1-2 - - TRBV4-3 TGCGCCAGCAGCCAAGAAATGGGGCGAGTTGGAGGCTACACCTTC CASSQEMGRVGGYTF
14 TRBJ1-1 - - TRBV7-9 TGTGCCAGCAGCTTGGGCACCCAGGGGACTGAAGCTTTCTTT CASSLGTQGTEAFF
15 TRBJ2-7 - - TRBV6-6 TGTGCCAGCAGTTACTCGATCTTCGGGGACTACGAGCAGTACTTC CASSYSIFGDYEQYF
13 TRBJ1-1 - - TRBV12-5 TGTGCTAGTGGTTTGGACAGGGTCGCGTCAGCTTTCTTT CASGLDRVASAFF
14 TRBJ2-3 - TRBD2 TRBV28 TGTGCCAGCAGCCCAGCGGGAGCGGTAGATACGCAGTATTTT CASSPAGAVDTQYF
15 TRBJ2-1 - TRBD2 TRBV29-1 TGCAGCTATCAGGTTAGCGGGAGTCCCGCCAGCGAGCAGTTCTTC CSYQVSGSPASEQFF
16 TRBJ2-2 - - TRBV15 TGTGCCACCAGCATTTGGGGGAGTGCCAACACCGGGGAGCTGTTTTTT CATSIWGSANTGELFF
12 TRBJ1-4 - - TRBV6-5 TGTGCCAGCAGGCAGACTAATGAAAAACTGTTTTTT CASRQTNEKLFF
15 TRBJ2-3 - TRBD2 TRBV6-5 TGTGCCAGCAGCTCAGCGGGGGGCGGCACAGATACGCAGTATTTT CASSSAGGGTDTQYF